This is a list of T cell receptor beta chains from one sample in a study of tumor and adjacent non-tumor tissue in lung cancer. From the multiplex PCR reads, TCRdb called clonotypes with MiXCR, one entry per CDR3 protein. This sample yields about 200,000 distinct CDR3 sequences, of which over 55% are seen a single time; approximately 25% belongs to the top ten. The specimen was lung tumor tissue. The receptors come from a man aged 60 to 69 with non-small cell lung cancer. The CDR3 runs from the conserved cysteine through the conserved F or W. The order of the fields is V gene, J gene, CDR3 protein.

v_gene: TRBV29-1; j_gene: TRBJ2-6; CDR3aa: CSVEEWEGVSGANVLTF
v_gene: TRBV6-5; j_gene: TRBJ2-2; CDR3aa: CGSSWSLAGGGNTELFF
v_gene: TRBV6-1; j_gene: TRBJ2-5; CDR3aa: CTSGWTGWETQYF
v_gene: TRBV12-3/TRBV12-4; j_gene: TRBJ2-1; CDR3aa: CASSLAGKHLNEQFF
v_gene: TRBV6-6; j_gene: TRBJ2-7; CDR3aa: CASSPGSYEHYF
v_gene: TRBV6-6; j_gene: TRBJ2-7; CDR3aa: CVSGIAGGSYEQYF
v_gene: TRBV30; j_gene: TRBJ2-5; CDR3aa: CAWREPSRAQYF
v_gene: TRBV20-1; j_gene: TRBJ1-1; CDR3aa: CSARGGTGAEAFF
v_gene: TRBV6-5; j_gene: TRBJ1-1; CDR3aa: CASSSISSREAFF
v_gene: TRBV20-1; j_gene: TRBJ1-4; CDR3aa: CSVNTRGAANEKLFF
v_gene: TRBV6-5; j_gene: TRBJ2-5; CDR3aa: CASSNTETAGAQYF
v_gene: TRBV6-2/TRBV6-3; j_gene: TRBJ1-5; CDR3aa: CASSLGGARPQHF
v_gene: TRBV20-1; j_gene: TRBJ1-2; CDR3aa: CSARCGANYGYTF
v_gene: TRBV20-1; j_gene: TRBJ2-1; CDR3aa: CSASFLVPGNEQFF
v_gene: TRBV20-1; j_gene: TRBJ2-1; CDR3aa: CSARRGSSGNYHEQFF
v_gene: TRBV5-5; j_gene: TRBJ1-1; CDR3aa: CASRLGQGTTEAFF
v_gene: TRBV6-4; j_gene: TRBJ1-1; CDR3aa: CASSPGPGNNEAFF
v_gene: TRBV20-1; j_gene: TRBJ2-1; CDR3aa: CNASTGTCWDEQFF
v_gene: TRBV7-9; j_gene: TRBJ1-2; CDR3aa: CASSFRGGPNYGYTF
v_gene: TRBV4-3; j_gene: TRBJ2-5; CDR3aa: CASSPVSQPGETQYF
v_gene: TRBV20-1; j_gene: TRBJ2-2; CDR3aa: CSARASGRGSNAGELFF
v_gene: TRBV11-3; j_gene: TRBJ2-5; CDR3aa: CASKLTGGWDTQYF
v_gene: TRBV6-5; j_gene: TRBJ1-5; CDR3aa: CVSSYGTLGNQPQHF
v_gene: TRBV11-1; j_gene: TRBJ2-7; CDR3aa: CPSSLGVFSGNSYEQYF
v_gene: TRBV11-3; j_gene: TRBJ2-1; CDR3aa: CASSFRRGNEQFF
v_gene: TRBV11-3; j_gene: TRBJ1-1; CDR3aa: CASSLVGRGHVAFF
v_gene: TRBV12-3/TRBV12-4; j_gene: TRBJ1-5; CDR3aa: CESSLGGIGSNQPQHF